One and the same sample provided the 8 T cell receptor beta chains below, sequenced in a study of Tregs in tolerant kidney transplant recipients. Assay used: immunoSEQ multiplex PCR; TCRdb lists only in-frame clones, some missing. This sample has 200,000 to 300,000 clones, with 80% to 85% found just once. The material sequenced was CD4+ T cells from blood. These receptors were collected from a human donor in good health.

The rearrangement joins TRBV27 to TRBJ1-2; a possible D gene is TRBD1 (6 bases). The germline CDR1 and CDR2 sequences are MNHEY and SMNVEV (reference sequence). This CDR3 contains 14 residues. The ends were cut back, 5 bases at V and 3 bases at J, with 13 bases in the middle. The CDR3 loop reads CASSPLDRYYGYTF. CDR3 DNA sequence: TGTGCCAGCAGTCCTCTCGACAGGTACTATGGCTACACCTTC.

The chain is built from TRBV5-1 and TRBJ2-1; 7 bases agree with TRBD2. The CDR3 length is 20 residues. V gave up 3 bases and J gave up 0 bases; unmatched junction bases: 18. The V gene's germline CDR1 is SGHRS and CDR2 YFSETQ. CDR3 in amino acids: CASSSRGGRGSISSYNEQFF. CDR3 coding DNA: TGCGCCAGCAGCTCACGGGGAGGGCGGGGGAGCATAAGCTCCTACAATGAGCAGTTCTTC.

The J gene is TRBJ2-5, the V gene TRBV7-3; TRBD2 agrees at 8 bases. With V trimmed by 1 base and J by 2 bases, 3 bases remained unmatched. The CDR3 has 15 amino acids. Germline V CDR1 and CDR2: SGHTA, FQGTGA. CDR3 DNA: TGTGCCAGCAGCTTAAGGGGGACTAGACAAGAGACCCAGTACTTC. It translates to CASSLRGTRQETQYF.

This rearrangement joins TRBV7-2 to TRBJ2-5; D possibly corresponds to TRBD1 (6 bases). Trimming pared 6 bases from V and 5 bases from J, leaving 13 bases between. Looked up from germline, CDR1 is SGHTA and CDR2 is FQGNSA. This CDR3 region has 13 residues. The CDR3 bases are TGTGCCAGCAGTCATGAGAGGGGGGAGACCCAGTACTTC. Its translation is CASSHERGETQYF.

This chain connects TRBV9 to TRBJ1-2, with D perhaps TRBD1 (6 bases). From germline, CDR1 is SGDLS and CDR2 YYNGEE. V was shortened by 4 bases and J by 8 bases, with 18 bases between the two germline ends. The CDR3 has 14 residues. CDR3 sequence (DNA): TGTGCCAGCAGCATAACAGGGCTATCTATGGGCTACACCTTC. Translation: CASSITGLSMGYTF.

The chain carries TRBV7-3 and TRBJ2-2; 7 bases are a match to TRBD2. V trimming: 5 bases; J trimming: 7 bases; junction bases outside the gene matches: 10. Germline V gives CDR1 SGHTA, CDR2 FQGTGA. CDR3 size: 15 residues. The CDR3 sequence is CASSGTGGGGGELFF. CDR3 DNA: TGTGCCAGCAGCGGAACCGGCGGGGGAGGCGGGGAGCTGTTTTTT. Variable domain in full (rest from reference TRBV7-3 and TRBJ2-2): GAGVSQTPSNKVTEKGKYVELRCDPISGHTALYWYRQSLGQGPEFLIYFQGTGAADDSGLPNDRFFAVRPEGSVSTLKIQRTERGDSAVYLCASSGTGGGGGELFFGEGSRLTVL.

The J gene is TRBJ2-1, the V gene TRBV9; 9 positions agree with TRBD1. Looked up from germline, CDR1 is SGDLS and CDR2 is YYNGEE. With V trimmed by 3 bases and J by 6 bases, 13 bases remained unmatched. This CDR3 spans 17 amino acids. The CDR3: CASSAFIRDRVGNEQFF. The CDR3 coding sequence is TGTGCCAGCAGCGCCTTCATCCGGGACAGGGTCGGCAATGAGCAGTTCTTC.

The chain recombines TRBV29-1 with TRBJ1-1; D is possibly TRBD1 (6 bases). Trimming shortened V by 3 bases and J by 1 base, and 12 bases separated the two germline ends. Germline V CDR1 and CDR2: SQVTM, ANQGSEA. There are 14 residues in the CDR3. In nucleotides, the CDR3 is TGCAGCGTTGAGGTCAGGGGTAGGAACACTGAAGCTTTCTTT. This sequence encodes CSVEVRGRNTEAFF.